This section outlines one TCR beta chain sequence together with its context. This clonotype was recorded many times. It lacks a known antigen. Per-base quality was not reported, and no clone a single base away is much larger than it. The treatment or condition label, read with the paper, signifies: in vitro stimulation with specific CMV peptide epitopes to enrich CMV-specific T cells. Relative to germline, V is missing 1 base and J is missing 4 bases, with 4 bases of the junction outside any gene match. The CDR3 runs 15 amino acids, cysteine and phenylalanine included. Only the CDR3 part of the read is kept: 45 bases, read in frame from the first base. CDR1 and CDR2 were assigned from the germline V gene as SGHTA and FQGNSA. The sample belongs to a study of T cell repertoires in cytomegalovirus infection (dated by TCRdb to between 2019 and 2020). Study-level background: Peptide stimulations targeted recently identified HLA-C-restricted CMV epitopes, whose presentation resists viral immunomodulation, together with well-studied HLA-B-restricted epitopes. Donor HLA type was relevant to the analysis, as public TCR beta signatures indicated carriage of CMV infection together with the matching HLA type.

Study-level results and caveats: In both this cohort and an independent roughly 350-donor cohort, the cumulative frequency of public TCR beta family members distinguished carriers of CMV infection plus the relevant HLA type. In the ex vivo response, HLA-C-restricted CMV-specific TCR beta clonotypes were dominant, and in two of eight donors the single most frequent clonotype came from this HLA-C-restricted group.

Sequencing was performed on an Illumina HiSeq 1500. Clones were called with MiXCR by TCRdb after fastp trimmed the public reads at Q25, and only in-frame beta chains were retained. Under each unique CDR3 protein, matching rows form one entry showing the most common genes and DNA. The table for this sample lists 450,000 to 550,000 distinct CDR3 sequences; 42% of them were counted only once. The biggest ten clones account for 43% of the sample. This chain joins TRBV7-2 to TRBJ2-7; a stretch of 10 junction bases matches TRBD2. The TCR sequence derives from a human donor in good health (CMV status not recorded). Some clones in this sample may be carry-over from other donors' samples. The sample in question was cultured PBMCs, obtained from culture after CMV antigen stimulation. The DNA sequence is given as TGTGCCAGCAGCTTAGATCTAGCGGGAGCTTACGAGCAGTACTTC. Its protein product is CASSLDLAGAYEQYF.